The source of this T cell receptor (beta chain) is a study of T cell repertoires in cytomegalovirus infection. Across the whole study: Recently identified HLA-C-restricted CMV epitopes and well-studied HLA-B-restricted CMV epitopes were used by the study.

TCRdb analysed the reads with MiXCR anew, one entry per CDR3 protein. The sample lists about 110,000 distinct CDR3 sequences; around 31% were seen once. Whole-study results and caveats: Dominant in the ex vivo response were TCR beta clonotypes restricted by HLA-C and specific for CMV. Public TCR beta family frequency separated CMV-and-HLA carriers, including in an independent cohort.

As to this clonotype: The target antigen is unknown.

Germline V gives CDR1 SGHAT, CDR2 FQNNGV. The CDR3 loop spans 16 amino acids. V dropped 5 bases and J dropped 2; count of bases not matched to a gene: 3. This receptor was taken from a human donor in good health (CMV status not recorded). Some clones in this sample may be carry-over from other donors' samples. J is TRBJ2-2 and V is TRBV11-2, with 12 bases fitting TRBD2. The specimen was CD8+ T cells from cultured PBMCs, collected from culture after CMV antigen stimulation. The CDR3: CASSKLAGGNTGELFF. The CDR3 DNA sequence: TGTGCCAGCAGCAAACTAGCGGGGGGTAACACCGGGGAGCTGTTTTTT.